These T cell receptor beta chains were read from a single sample in a study of T-cell reconstitution after alpha-beta-depleted transplantation in children. TCRdb called the PCR reads again in MiXCR, with one record for every CDR3 protein. The profile shows 450,000 to 600,000 distinct CDR3 sequences, roughly a tenth of them singletons. Source: PBMCs, taken before TCRalphabeta/CD19-depleted stem cell transplant. These receptors came from a child aged 2-15 years with inherited bone marrow failure, due to receive a stem cell transplant. The CDR3 runs from the conserved cysteine through the conserved F or W. D genes are given only for firm matches. Clone size is given as once, few, many or a size class.

-	TRBV5-1	TRBJ2-7	many	CASSLMTPGISYEQYF	TGCGCCAGCAGCTTGATGACCCCCGGGATCTCCTACGAGCAGTACTTC
-	TRBV29-1	TRBJ2-5	many	CSVDPGQETQYF	TGCAGCGTTGATCCGGGCCAAGAGACCCAGTACTTC
-	TRBV6-2/TRBV6-3	TRBJ2-7	many	CASSDYSYEQYF	TGTGCCAGCAGTGACTACTCCTACGAGCAGTACTTC
-	TRBV20-1	TRBJ2-3	many	CSASGRLRTDTQYF	TGCAGTGCTAGTGGCAGATTGCGGACAGATACGCAGTATTTT
TRBD1	TRBV27	TRBJ2-1	many	CASSLRGLSHNEQFF	TGTGCCAGCAGTTTAAGGGGGCTTTCGCACAATGAGCAGTTCTTC
-	TRBV5-6	TRBJ1-1	many	CASSVGTVNTEAFF	TGTGCCAGCAGCGTCGGGACGGTGAACACTGAAGCTTTCTTT
TRBD1	TRBV20-1	TRBJ2-2	few	CCASFTGGSNTGELFF	TGCTGTGCTAGTTTTACAGGGGGCTCGAACACCGGGGAGCTGTTTTTT
TRBD2	TRBV27	TRBJ2-1	many	CASSHVGGRAHWDEQFF	TGTGCCAGCAGTCACGTCGGCGGGAGGGCCCACTGGGATGAGCAGTTCTTC
-	TRBV3-1	TRBJ2-7	many	CASSQRGVTGTYEQYF	TGTGCCAGCAGCCAAAGGGGGGTGACAGGCACCTACGAGCAGTACTTC
TRBD2	TRBV7-9	TRBJ2-1	many	CASSLALADNEQFF	TGTGCCAGCAGCTTAGCACTAGCGGACAATGAGCAGTTCTTC
-	TRBV12-3/TRBV12-4	TRBJ1-5	many	CASSWSGRGNQPQHF	TGTGCCAGCAGTTGGTCAGGGAGGGGCAATCAGCCCCAGCATTTT
TRBD1	TRBV2	TRBJ1-1	many	CASSVTGANTEAFF	TGTGCCAGCAGTGTGACAGGGGCGAACACTGAAGCTTTCTTT
-	TRBV3-1	TRBJ1-2	many	CASGKRRDYGYTF	TGTGCCAGCGGCAAACGGCGGGACTATGGCTACACCTTC
TRBD2	TRBV30	TRBJ2-2	few	CAWSRGGRYTGELFF	TGTGCCTGGAGTCGGGGGGGAAGGTACACCGGGGAGCTGTTTTTT